The rows below give T cell receptor beta chains drawn from one sample of a study of blood T cells in healthy people across ages. TCRdb used MiXCR to reprocess the 5' RACE reads, holding one entry per CDR3 protein. This table has 700,000 to 950,000 distinct CDR3 sequences, around 46% appearing once. Sequenced input: blood. Receptors originate from a woman aged 55 to 70 in good health. Both conserved end residues are part of each CDR3. A D gene is named only where the DNA matches it firmly. Clone size appears in some rows only: once, few, many, or a class for an expanded clone.

abundance	v_gene	j_gene	d_gene	CDR3aa	CDR3nt
-	TRBV24-1	TRBJ2-5	TRBD2	CATSDSPGTSGSMYNEQYF	TGTGCCACCAGTGATTCCCCCGGGACTAGCGGGAGTATGTACAATGAGCAGTACTTC
few	TRBV7-2	TRBJ2-3	-	CASSLARADTQYF	TGTGCCAGCAGCTTAGCTAGAGCGGATACGCAGTATTTT
-	TRBV3-1	TRBJ1-2	TRBD1	CASSQLGTGSNYGYTF	TGTGCCAGCAGCCAACTAGGGACAGGCTCCAACTATGGCTACACCTTC
-	TRBV3-1	TRBJ2-1	-	CASRTGRAAYNEQFF	TGTGCCAGCAGAACAGGGCGGGCAGCCTACAATGAGCAGTTCTTC
-	TRBV7-2	TRBJ2-1	-	CASSWSGRGGGDEQFF	TGTGCCAGCAGCTGGTCTGGCAGGGGGGGCGGCGATGAGCAGTTCTTC
-	TRBV2	TRBJ2-3	-	CASSDDQGNTDTQYF	TGTGCCAGCAGTGACGACCAGGGAAATACAGATACGCAGTATTTT
many	TRBV6-2/TRBV6-3	TRBJ2-7	TRBD1	CASSLSGTGAYEQYF	TGTGCCAGCAGTCTTTCCGGGACAGGGGCCTACGAGCAGTACTTC
-	TRBV20-1	TRBJ1-2	-	CSARDSSRVTYGYTF	TGCAGTGCTAGAGATTCGAGCAGGGTTACCTATGGCTACACCTTC
many	TRBV9	TRBJ2-3	TRBD2	CASSISGGTDTQYF	TGTGCCAGCAGCATTAGCGGGGGCACAGATACGCAGTATTTT
-	TRBV6-2/TRBV6-3	TRBJ2-1	TRBD2	CASSTTRTSGLNEQFF	TGTGCCAGCAGCACCACGAGGACTAGCGGACTAAATGAGCAGTTCTTC
few	TRBV20-1	TRBJ1-6	TRBD1	CSAKGQGDSPLHF	TGCAGTGCTAAGGGACAGGGGGATTCACCCCTCCACTTT
-	TRBV2	TRBJ2-3	TRBD2	CASLSGRALDTQYF	TGTGCCAGCCTTAGCGGGAGGGCCCTTGATACGCAGTATTTT
-	TRBV2	TRBJ2-1	-	CASSEELGSYNEQFF	TGTGCCAGCAGTGAAGAACTAGGGTCCTACAATGAGCAGTTCTTC
-	TRBV9	TRBJ2-3	-	CASSGDVPDTQYF	TGTGCCAGCAGCGGAGACGTGCCAGATACGCAGTATTTT
-	TRBV7-2	TRBJ2-3	TRBD2	CASSPGSGRTQYF	TGTGCCAGCAGCCCCGGGAGCGGGAGAACGCAGTATTTT
-	TRBV4-2	TRBJ1-4	TRBD1	CASSQTGSDNEKLFF	TGTGCCAGCAGCCAGACAGGGTCGGATAATGAAAAACTGTTTTTT
-	TRBV29-1	TRBJ2-5	TRBD2	CSAGRTSGGGETQYF	TGCAGCGCCGGGAGGACTAGCGGGGGTGGGGAGACCCAGTACTTC
once	TRBV6-2/TRBV6-3	TRBJ2-5	-	CASRESGETQYF	TGTGCCAGCAGGGAGAGCGGGGAGACCCAGTACTTC
-	TRBV20-1	TRBJ2-1	TRBD2	CSVKGGWVAGVRGNEQFF	TGCAGTGTCAAAGGAGGTTGGGTAGCGGGAGTTCGGGGCAATGAGCAGTTCTTC
-	TRBV5-1	TRBJ2-5	TRBD2	CASSLAGGGAENEQYF	TGCGCCAGCAGCTTGGCCGGCGGGGGGGCGGAGAATGAGCAGTACTTC
few	TRBV3-1	TRBJ1-1	TRBD1	CASSQGHRGSEAFF	TGTGCCAGCAGCCAGGGGCACAGGGGGTCTGAAGCTTTCTTT
-	TRBV20-1	TRBJ2-5	-	CSALWAAETQYF	TGCAGTGCCCTGTGGGCGGCGGAGACCCAGTACTTC
few	TRBV5-1	TRBJ1-1	-	CASSLGGPTEAFF	TGCGCCAGCAGCCTGGGGGGCCCCACTGAAGCTTTCTTT
few	TRBV6-6	TRBJ2-7	TRBD2	CASNGLVYEQYF	TGTGCCAGCAATGGACTAGTCTACGAGCAGTACTTC
-	TRBV6-2/TRBV6-3	TRBJ2-5	-	CASTDQGPDYNEQYF	TGTGCCAGCACCGACCAGGGTCCAGACTACAATGAGCAGTACTTC
few	TRBV11-2	TRBJ1-2	-	CASSLVGAPKMKNGYTF	TGTGCCAGCAGCTTAGTGGGGGCCCCTAAAATGAAAAATGGCTACACCTTC
-	TRBV20-1	TRBJ1-5	-	CSAGDSLSQPQHF	TGCAGTGCTGGGGACTCTCTTTCTCAGCCCCAGCATTTT
-	TRBV28	TRBJ2-5	TRBD1	CASSSMDREYNEQYF	TGTGCCAGCAGTTCCATGGACAGGGAGTACAATGAGCAGTACTTC
-	TRBV5-1	TRBJ1-3	-	CASSLTATGNTIYF	TGCGCCAGCAGCTTGACGGCCACGGGAAACACCATATATTTT
once	TRBV6-2/TRBV6-3	TRBJ2-7	-	CASTDSGSYEQYF	TGTGCCAGCACCGACAGTGGGTCCTACGAGCAGTACTTC
-	TRBV6-2/TRBV6-3	TRBJ2-7	TRBD1	CASSRDRVASYEQYF	TGTGCCAGCAGTAGAGACAGGGTCGCCTCCTACGAGCAGTACTTC
once	TRBV19	TRBJ2-1	TRBD2	CASSTGAGASGEQFF	TGTGCCAGTAGTACCGGGGCGGGAGCTTCTGGTGAGCAGTTCTTC
many	TRBV29-1	TRBJ2-7	-	CSVGSGWSSYEQYF	TGCAGCGTTGGAAGCGGATGGAGCTCCTACGAGCAGTACTTC
-	TRBV3-1	TRBJ2-5	-	CASSQGSDQGNSEQYF	TGTGCCAGCAGCCAAGGTTCGGATCAAGGGAATAGTGAGCAGTACTTC